The 18 T cell receptor beta chains reported below all come from one sample, sequenced in a study of blood T cell repertoires in COVID-19 (dated by TCRdb to the early 2020s). Library preparation was by the immunoSEQ multiplex PCR assay. Held by TCRdb, this immuneACCESS table contains in-frame sequences only and omits some clones. Under half of the omission traces to an unresolved V gene where checked; the cause of the rest is unknown. Counted in this sample were about 400,000 clones; 85% to 90% of them appeared once. The ten largest make up about 4.3% of the sample. Sequenced input: peripheral blood. These receptors came from a woman aged 30 to 39 with acute or convalescent COVID-19.

V is TRBV2 and J is TRBJ2-5, with 13 bases identical to TRBD2. Trimming took 7 bases from V and 1 from J; bases not matched to a gene: 18. This CDR3 contains 20 residues. From germline, CDR1 is SNHLY and CDR2 FYNNEI. CDR3 sequence (DNA): TGTGCCAGCACCCCGGGGGGCCGACTAGCGGGGGGCAGCCTCCAAGAGACCCAGTACTTC. Translating gives CASTPGGRLAGGSLQETQYF.

This clone has just a few counts. The rearrangement uses TRBV4-2 and TRBJ2-3; TRBD2 agrees at 12 bases. Germline CDR1 LGHNA, CDR2 YNFKEQ. This CDR3 region has 18 residues. Losses at the gene ends were 0 bases for V and 0 bases for J; bases not matched to a gene: 4. CDR3 DNA sequence: TGTGCCAGCAGCCAAGAGCGGACTAGCGGGACAAGCACAGATACGCAGTATTTT. This codes for CASSQERTSGTSTDTQYF.

The chain uses TRBV30 and TRBJ1-2; the match to TRBD1 covers 9 bases. The V gene's germline CDR1 is GTSNPN and CDR2 SVGIG (reference sequence). CDR3 length: 12 residues. V dropped 5 bases and J dropped 7; count of bases not matched to a gene: 5. For the CDR3, the DNA is TGTGCCTGGGGGACAGGGAAGGGTGGCTACACCTTC. Its translation is CAWGTGKGGYTF.

The chain carries TRBV4-1 and TRBJ2-5; 10 positions agree with TRBD1. Germline CDR1 reads MGHRA; CDR2 reads YSYEKL. CDR3 length: 16 amino acids. V lost 1 base and J lost 2; bases outside the gene matches: 4. The CDR3 is CASSQGGTGVQETQYF. DNA of the CDR3: TGCGCCAGCAGCCAAGGAGGGACAGGGGTTCAAGAGACCCAGTACTTC.

Details on this clone: The sample carries other DNA sequences with the same CDR3. The rearrangement uses TRBV15 and TRBJ2-5; D is unresolved. Germline-derived CDR1 and CDR2 are LNHNV and YYDKDF (reference sequence). V was cut by 0 bases and J by 7 bases, with 6 bases left in between. The CDR3 runs 12 residues. Written as DNA, the CDR3 is TGTGCCACCAGCAGAGACACCGGGACCCAGTACTTC. Residues: CATSRDTGTQYF.

A note on this clone: Distinct nucleotide sequences in the sample also encode this CDR3. The chain carries TRBV7-9 and TRBJ2-5, with D possibly being TRBD2 (6 bases). Germline CDR1 reads SEHNR; CDR2 reads FQNEAQ (reference sequence). The V and J ends lost 0 bases and 2 bases respectively, with 7 bases between them. The CDR3 runs to 14 residues. As DNA, the CDR3 is TGTGCCAGCAGCTTAGCGGGAGGACAAGAGACCCAGTACTTC. Encoded protein: CASSLAGGQETQYF.

The rearrangement links TRBV15 to TRBJ2-7; 8 bases fit TRBD1. The CDR3 is 15 residues long. CDR1 and CDR2 from the germline V gene are LNHNV and YYDKDF (reference sequence). V shed 0 bases and J 7 bases; nucleotides not matched to a gene: 8. CDR3 loop: CATSRDQGAQGEQYF. The CDR3 DNA sequence: TGTGCCACCAGCAGAGATCAGGGGGCCCAGGGGGAGCAGTACTTC.

V usage is TRBV5-1 and J usage is TRBJ2-1; 9 nucleotides match TRBD2. Looked up from germline, CDR1 is SGHRS and CDR2 is YFSETQ. The J segment lost 9 bases and the V segment lost 0 bases, leaving 10 bases of the junction unmatched. The CDR3 is 16 residues long. Here the CDR3 reads CASSLDWRGGASEQFF. The CDR3 DNA follows: TGCGCCAGCAGCTTGGATTGGCGGGGGGGAGCAAGTGAGCAGTTCTTC.

In its sample, this clone was seen a few times. The chain carries TRBV5-4 and TRBJ2-1, with TRBD2 as a possible D gene (5 bases). The germline V gene has CDR1 SGHNT and CDR2 YYREEE (reference sequence). Trimming took off 2 bases at V and 5 bases at J, with 14 bases between the two ends. The CDR3 sequence is 15 residues long. As DNA, the CDR3 is TGTGCCAGCAGCTTCCCTCGACTACGGAACAATGAGCAGTTCTTC. The encoded protein is CASSFPRLRNNEQFF.

The rearrangement joins TRBV9 to TRBJ2-3; the match to TRBD1 covers 8 bases. The J segment lost 5 bases and the V segment lost 0 bases, leaving 2 bases of the junction unmatched. Germline V gene sequence: CDR1 SGDLS, CDR2 YYNGEE. The CDR3 extends over 14 amino acids. The CDR3 reads CASSVDGQGDTQYF. In DNA, the CDR3 is TGTGCCAGCAGCGTAGACGGACAGGGAGATACGCAGTATTTT.

This rearrangement joins TRBV30 to TRBJ2-7, with D tentatively TRBD1 (5 bases). Germline V gives CDR1 GTSNPN, CDR2 SVGIG (reference sequence). The CDR3 is 14 residues long. Trimming pared 0 bases from V and 6 bases from J, leaving 15 bases between. The CDR3 sequence: CAWSVSPLRGEQYF. CDR3 DNA: TGTGCCTGGAGTGTCTCCCCATTAAGGGGCGAGCAGTACTTC.

This clone was recorded once. J is TRBJ2-7 and V is TRBV30, with 7 positions matching TRBD1. Germline lookup yields CDR1 GTSNPN and CDR2 SVGIG (reference sequence). The CDR3 is 12 residues long. V lost 2 bases, J lost 4 bases, and 2 bases stayed unmatched. The CDR3 DNA follows: TGTGCCTGGAGTCCAGGGGGTTACGAGCAGTACTTC. This codes for CAWSPGGYEQYF.

V and J are TRBV29-1 and TRBJ1-1, with D hard to call. V was pared by 5 bases and J by 5 bases, with 12 bases between. Germline V CDR1 and CDR2: SQVTM, ANQGSEA. There are 12 residues in the CDR3. CDR3 nucleotide sequence: TGCAGCGTTCCATCGGCGGGGACTGAAGCTTTCTTT. It codes for CSVPSAGTEAFF.

This sequence joins TRBV6-1 and TRBJ1-1; 8 bases are shared with TRBD1. J lost 3 bases, V lost 3 bases, and 0 bases had no gene match. CDR1 and CDR2 from the germline V gene are MNHNS and SASEGT. This CDR3 contains 13 residues. In DNA, the CDR3 is TGTGCCAGCAGTGAGACAGGGGACACTGAAGCTTTCTTT. Its protein is CASSETGDTEAFF.

The CDR3 sequence is CATSDSTYGYTF. The CDR3 bases are TGTGCCACCAGTGACTCAACTTATGGCTACACCTTC. J is TRBJ1-2 and V is TRBV24-1; D not certain. The CDR3 loop spans 12 amino acids. Deletions cut 4 bases from V and 5 bases from J, with 7 bases between. Per the germline V gene, CDR1 is KGHDR and CDR2 is SFDVKD.

The chain joins TRBV7-6 to TRBJ2-2; 16 nucleotides agree with TRBD2. The CDR3 runs 19 residues. The junction had 5 bases not matched to a gene; V was cut back by 0 bases and J by 4 bases. Germline CDR1 reads SGHVS; CDR2 reads FNYEAQ. The CDR3 region is CASSLAGLAGGLGTGELFF. The CDR3 nucleotides read TGTGCCAGCAGCTTAGCGGGACTAGCGGGGGGGCTTGGCACCGGGGAGCTGTTTTTT.

This rearrangement joins TRBV5-5 to TRBJ2-7, with D tentatively TRBD1 (7 bases). The germline CDR1 and CDR2 sequences are SGHKS and YYEKEE (reference sequence). The CDR3 is 15 residues long. V shed 2 bases and J shed 7 bases, with 19 bases lying between them. The CDR3 DNA is TGTGCCAGCAGCTTCAACGACAGGGTTGCGGGGGAGCAGTACTTC. The encoded protein is CASSFNDRVAGEQYF. Full variable domain (missing parts from reference TRBV5-5 and TRBJ2-7): DAGVTQSPTHLIKTRGQQVTLRCSPISGHKSVSWYQQVLGQGPQFIFQYYEKEERGRGNFPDRFSARQFPNYSSELNVNALLLGDSALYLCASSFNDRVAGEQYFGPGTRLTVT.

A note on this clone: Other DNA variants within this sample encode the same CDR3. This rearrangement joins TRBV2 to TRBJ2-7; maybe TRBD1 (5 bases). V was shortened by 6 bases and J by 2 bases, with 8 bases between the two germline ends. This CDR3 contains 12 residues. Germline CDR1 and CDR2: SNHLY and FYNNEI. CDR3 sequence: CASSLQAYEQYF. The CDR3, as DNA: TGTGCCAGCAGCCTACAGGCCTACGAGCAGTACTTC. The whole variable domain, remainder taken from reference TRBV2 and TRBJ2-7, is EPEVTQTPSHQVTQMGQEVILRCVPISNHLYFYWYRQILGQKVEFLVSFYNNEISEKSEIFDDQFSVERPDGSNFTLKIRSTKLEDSAMYFCASSLQAYEQYFGPGTRLTVT.